This T cell receptor (beta chain) is drawn from a study of T cells expressing NK-cell markers. Background on the study: Underlying the TCR beta repertoires were sorted CD3+CD56+NKG2C+, CD3+CD56+NKG2C- and CD3+CD56-NKG2C+ T cells.

As to this clonotype: Its antigen is not known.

The CDR3 runs 17 residues. CDR1 and CDR2 (germline): SGHVS, FNYEAQ. TCRdb reprocessed the 5' RACE reads and stores each CDR3 protein as one record, lacking DNA. This listing includes about 190,000 distinct CDR3 sequences. Findings and caveats of the study: The CD3+CD56-NKG2C+ fraction was also led by these clonotypes in several donors.

The sample taken for sequencing was blood T cells: a sorted CD56 or NKG2C T cell subset, CD4+ or CD8+ T cells, or bulk PBMC T cells (not recorded which). The clonotype originates from a man aged 18 to 69 in good health. The V and J genes are TRBV7-6 and TRBJ2-3; TCRdb calls TRBD1, which cannot be checked without DNA. CDR3 amino acids: CASSSRPQGIGGDTQYF.